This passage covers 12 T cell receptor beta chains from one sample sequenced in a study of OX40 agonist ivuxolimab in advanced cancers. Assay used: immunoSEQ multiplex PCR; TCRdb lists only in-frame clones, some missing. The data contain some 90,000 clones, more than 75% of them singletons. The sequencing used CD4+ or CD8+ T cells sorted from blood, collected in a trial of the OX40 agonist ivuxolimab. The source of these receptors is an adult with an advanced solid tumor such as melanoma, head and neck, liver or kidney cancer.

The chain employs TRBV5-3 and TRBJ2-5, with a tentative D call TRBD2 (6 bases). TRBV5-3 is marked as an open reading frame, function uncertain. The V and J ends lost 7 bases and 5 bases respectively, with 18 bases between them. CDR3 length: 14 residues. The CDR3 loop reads CARPTRDPGETQYF. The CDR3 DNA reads TGTGCCAGACCCACGCGGGACCCCGGGGAGACCCAGTACTTC.

The CDR3 loop is CASSEQIGRAHQPQHF. For the CDR3, the DNA is TGTGCCAGCAGTGAGCAAATAGGAAGGGCCCATCAGCCCCAGCATTTT. The chain couples TRBV6-1 to TRBJ1-5; no clear D. The CDR3 sequence is 16 residues long. Trimming removed 3 bases at V and 5 bases at J, with 17 bases between. Germline V gene sequence: CDR1 MNHNS, CDR2 SASEGT.

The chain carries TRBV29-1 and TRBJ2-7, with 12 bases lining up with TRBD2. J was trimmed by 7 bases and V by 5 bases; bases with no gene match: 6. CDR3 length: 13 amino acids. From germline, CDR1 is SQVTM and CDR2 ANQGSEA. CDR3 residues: CSVSTSGSAEQYF. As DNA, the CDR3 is TGCAGCGTTTCGACTAGCGGGAGTGCGGAGCAGTACTTC.

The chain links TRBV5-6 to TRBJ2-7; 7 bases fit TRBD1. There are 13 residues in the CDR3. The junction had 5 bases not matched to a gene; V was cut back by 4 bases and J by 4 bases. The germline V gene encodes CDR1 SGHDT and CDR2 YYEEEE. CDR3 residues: CASSTGTAYEQYF. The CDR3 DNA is TGTGCCAGCAGCACGGGGACAGCGTACGAGCAGTACTTC.

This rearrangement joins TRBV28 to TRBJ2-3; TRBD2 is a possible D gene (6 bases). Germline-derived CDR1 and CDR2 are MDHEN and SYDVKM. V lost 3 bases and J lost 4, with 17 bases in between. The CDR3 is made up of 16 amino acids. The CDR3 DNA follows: TGTGCCAGCAGTTTCCCCGCGGCGGGGCGCGCAGATACGCAGTATTTT. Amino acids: CASSFPAAGRADTQYF.

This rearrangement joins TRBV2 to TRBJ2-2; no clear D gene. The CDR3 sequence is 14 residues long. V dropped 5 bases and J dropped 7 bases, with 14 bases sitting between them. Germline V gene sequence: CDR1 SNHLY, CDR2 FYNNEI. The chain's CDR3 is CASSRVRQLGELFF. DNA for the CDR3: TGTGCCAGCAGTCGGGTGCGGCAGCTCGGGGAGCTGTTTTTT.

The chain's CDR3 is CASRPSPIDYGYTF. The CDR3 DNA reads as TGTGCCAGCCGTCCGTCTCCGATAGACTATGGCTACACCTTC. V gene TRBV6-6 combines with J gene TRBJ1-2, with unresolved D. Germline-derived CDR1 and CDR2 are MNHNY and SVGAGI (reference sequence). Between the trimmed V and J ends, which lost 8 bases and 3 bases, there was a span of 16 bases. This CDR3 contains 14 residues.

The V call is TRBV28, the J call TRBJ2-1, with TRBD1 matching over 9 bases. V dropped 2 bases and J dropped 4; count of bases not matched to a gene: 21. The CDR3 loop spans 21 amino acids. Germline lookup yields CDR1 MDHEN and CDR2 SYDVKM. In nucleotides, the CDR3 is TGTGCCAGCAGTTTACCTACACCGGGACAGGGTAGGAGTGAAAGGTACAATGAGCAGTTCTTC. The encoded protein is CASSLPTPGQGRSERYNEQFF.

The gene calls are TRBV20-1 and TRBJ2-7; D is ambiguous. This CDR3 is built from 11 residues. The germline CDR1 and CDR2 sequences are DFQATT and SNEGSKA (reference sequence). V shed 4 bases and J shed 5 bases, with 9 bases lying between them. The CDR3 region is CSATDIHEQYF. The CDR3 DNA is TGCAGTGCTACTGATATCCACGAGCAGTACTTC.

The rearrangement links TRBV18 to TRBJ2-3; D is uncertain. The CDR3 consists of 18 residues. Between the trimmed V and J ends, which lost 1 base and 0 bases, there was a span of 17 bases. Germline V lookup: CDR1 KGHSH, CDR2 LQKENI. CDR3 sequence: CASSPLKAGVTSTDTQYF. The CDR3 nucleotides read TGTGCCAGCTCACCACTTAAGGCTGGGGTTACTAGCACAGATACGCAGTATTTT.

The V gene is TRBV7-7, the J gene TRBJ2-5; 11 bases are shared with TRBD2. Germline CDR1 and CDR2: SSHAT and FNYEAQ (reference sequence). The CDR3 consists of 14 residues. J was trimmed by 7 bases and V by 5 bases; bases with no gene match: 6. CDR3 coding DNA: TGTGCCAGCAGCAAGGGACTAGCGGATACGACCCAGTACTTC. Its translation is CASSKGLADTTQYF.

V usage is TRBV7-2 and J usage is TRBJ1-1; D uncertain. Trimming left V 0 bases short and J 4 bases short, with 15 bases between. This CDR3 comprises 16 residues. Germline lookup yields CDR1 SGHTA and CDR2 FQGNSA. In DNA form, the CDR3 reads TGTGCCAGCAGCTTAGCTATTCCCCTTGTTGGCACTGAAGCTTTCTTT. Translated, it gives CASSLAIPLVGTEAFF.